This T cell receptor beta chain appears in the sequencing data of a study of response to subunit inactivated influenza vaccine. TCRdb re-analysed the RT-PCR reads in MiXCR, keeping a single row per CDR3 protein. The table shows more than 450,000 distinct CDR3 sequences, with 7.6% occurring only once. Study findings and constraints: Seasonal influenza vaccination, on each occasion, was suggested by the authors to recruit few new T cells.

J was trimmed by 6 bases and V by 3 bases; bases with no gene match: 9. The CDR3 covers 16 residues. CDR1 is LNHDA, CDR2 SQIVND, per germline (reference sequence). This clonotype was counted only a few times. Its antigen is not identified. The sequence was collected from a man aged 45 to 75 who received an inactivated influenza vaccine. The material was PBMCs from blood, obtained around 25 months after vaccination. The J gene is TRBJ2-5, the V gene TRBV19, with 11 bases identical to TRBD1. This CDR3 is CASSMHGQGARKTQYF. CDR3 DNA: TGTGCCAGTAGTATGCACGGACAGGGGGCGAGGAAGACCCAGTACTTC. Full variable domain (rest looked up from reference TRBV19 and TRBJ2-5): DGGITQSPKYLFRKEGQNVTLSCEQNLNHDAMYWYRQDPGQGLRLIYYSQIVNDFQKGDIAEGYSVSREKKESFPLTVTSAQKNPTAFYLCASSMHGQGARKTQYFGPGTRLLVL.